Following are 19 T cell receptor beta chains from one sample sequenced in a study of post-analysis software for immune sequencing data. Their specific antigens are unknown. Broader study findings: When patients were compared with controls, about five TRBV segments were more frequent, TRBV5-6, TRBV5-1 and TRBV20-1 among them.

Libraries were made from TCR beta cDNA, and they carried unique molecular identifiers. One entry per CDR3 protein, called by TCRdb with MiXCR from the PCR reads. The sample has roughly 410,000 distinct CDR3 sequences; approximately 38% are singletons. Sequencing input: blood. The receptors shown here come from a girl aged 10 to 17 with multiple sclerosis.

This clonotype was counted once. The chain combines TRBV7-2 with TRBJ2-5, with 7 positions matching TRBD1. After removal of 5 bases from V and 13 bases from J, the junction contained 7 bases not matched to a gene. This CDR3 is built from 11 residues. The germline V gene encodes CDR1 SGHTA and CDR2 FQGNSA. CDR3 in DNA: TGTGCCAGCAGCAGCCGGGACAGAGGGTACTTC. Translation: CASSSRDRGYF.

This chain uses TRBV20-1 with TRBJ2-5, with 8 bases that match TRBD2. The J call may be incorrect, as the DNA end agrees better with TRBJ2-7. The germline V gene has CDR1 DFQATT and CDR2 SNEGSKA (reference sequence). The length of the CDR3 is 15 residues. The CDR3: CSARADSGNGYEQYF. For the CDR3, the DNA is TGCAGTGCTAGAGCCGATAGCGGGAATGGCTACGAGCAGTACTTC.

This chain connects TRBV5-1 to TRBJ1-4, with TRBD1 identical over 10 bases. Looked up from germline, CDR1 is SGHRS and CDR2 is YFSETQ. V lost 3 bases, J lost 1 base, and 6 bases stayed unmatched. The CDR3 spans 17 residues. The CDR3 nucleotides read TGCGCCAGCAGCTCCCGGACAGGGGGTAGAACTAATGAAAAACTGTTTTTT. Protein: CASSSRTGGRTNEKLFF.

The rearrangement links TRBV25-1 to TRBJ1-2, with D uncertain. V lost 5 bases and J lost 1, with 2 bases in between. This CDR3 comprises 11 residues. CDR1 and CDR2 (germline): MGHDK, SYGVNS. The CDR3 region has the DNA TGTGCCAGCAGTCATAACTATGGCTACACCTTC. This sequence encodes CASSHNYGYTF.

The V gene is TRBV20-1, the J gene TRBJ2-7; TRBD2 matches at 7 bases. CDR1 DFQATT and CDR2 SNEGSKA come from the germline V gene (reference sequence). The J segment lost 0 bases and the V segment lost 6 bases, leaving 11 bases of the junction unmatched. The CDR3 is made up of 15 amino acids. The CDR3 loop is CSASLSGGISYEQYF. The CDR3 DNA is TGCAGTGCCAGCTTATCCGGGGGGATCTCCTACGAGCAGTACTTC.

This clonotype was counted a few times. V gene TRBV7-2 combines with J gene TRBJ2-1, with D hard to call. The CDR3 length is 17 residues. The V end lost 5 bases, the J end lost 0 bases, and 17 bases lay between the germline ends. CDR1 is SGHTA and CDR2 is FQGNSA in the germline V gene. CDR3 protein: CASSANLGFYSYNEQFF. In nucleotides, the CDR3 is TGTGCCAGCAGCGCCAACTTAGGATTTTACTCCTACAATGAGCAGTTCTTC.

The chain links TRBV29-1 to TRBJ1-1; weak D call: TRBD1 (5 bases). Per the germline V gene, CDR1 is SQVTM and CDR2 is ANQGSEA. V was clipped by 5 bases and J by 7 bases, with 17 bases between them. The CDR3 consists of 13 residues. The CDR3 spells CSVPGAGLGEAFF. In DNA, the CDR3 is TGCAGCGTTCCCGGGGCGGGTCTCGGTGAAGCTTTCTTT.

The J gene is TRBJ2-1, the V gene TRBV6-2 or TRBV6-3; a weak D match, TRBD2 (5 bases). This CDR3 has 15 amino acids. Trimming took 5 bases from V and 3 from J, leaving 14 bases between them. Germline CDR1 and CDR2: MNHEY and SVGEGT. This CDR3 is CASSPLSGGYNEQFF. CDR3 nucleotide sequence: TGTGCCAGCAGTCCGCTAAGCGGTGGCTACAATGAGCAGTTCTTC.

V is TRBV5-6 and J is TRBJ2-3; no clear D. The CDR3 is 14 residues long. V was shortened by 3 bases and J by 6 bases, with 14 bases between the two germline ends. The V gene's germline CDR1 is SGHDT and CDR2 YYEEEE. CDR3 nucleotide sequence: TGTGCCAGCAGCTCCCGGTCCAGTGGTGATACGCAGTATTTT. Its protein product is CASSSRSSGDTQYF.

This sequence joins TRBV7-9 and TRBJ2-7, with 12 bases matching TRBD2. The length of the CDR3 is 17 residues. After removal of 4 bases from V and 1 base from J, the junction contained 8 bases not matched to a gene. The germline CDR1 and CDR2 sequences are SEHNR and FQNEAQ (reference sequence). Here the CDR3 reads CASSSPTSGGYSYEQYF. Here the CDR3 DNA reads TGTGCCAGCAGCTCCCCGACTAGCGGGGGTTATTCCTACGAGCAGTACTTC.

V and J are TRBV28 and TRBJ2-1; D tentatively reads TRBD1 or TRBD2 (5 bases each). This CDR3 contains 16 residues. With 2 bases removed from V and 4 bases from J, the gap between germline ends came to 15 bases. In germline, CDR1 is MDHEN, CDR2 SYDVKM. CDR3 amino acids: CASSLPLTGRYNEQFF. The CDR3 DNA reads as TGTGCCAGCAGTTTACCTCTGACGGGGCGATACAATGAGCAGTTCTTC.

This clonotype was seen only a few times. The V call is TRBV20-1, the J call TRBJ1-5; TRBD1 matches at 9 bases. The CDR3 sequence is 13 residues long. CDR1 is DFQATT and CDR2 is SNEGSKA in the germline V gene (reference sequence). V shed 5 bases, J shed 4 bases, and the junction held 3 bases outside the gene matches. CDR3 in amino acids: CSASDRGNQPQHF. The CDR3 region has the DNA TGCAGTGCTTCCGACAGGGGGAATCAGCCCCAGCATTTT.

The V gene is TRBV20-1, the J gene TRBJ1-2, with 8 bases that match TRBD1. The V gene end was trimmed by 6 bases and the J gene end by 5 bases; junction bases not matched to a gene: 8. Germline CDR1 reads DFQATT; CDR2 reads SNEGSKA (reference sequence). The CDR3 consists of 13 residues. The CDR3 loop is CSAGPTGAYGYTF. CDR3 in DNA: TGCAGTGCGGGCCCGACAGGGGCTTATGGCTACACCTTC.

This clonotype has just a few counts. V gene TRBV18 combines with J gene TRBJ2-7; the match to TRBD1 covers 7 bases. Germline trimming cut 6 bases from V and 3 bases from J; bases unmatched to any gene: 5. Germline V CDR1 and CDR2: KGHSH, LQKENI. The CDR3 extends over 13 amino acids. The CDR3 region has the DNA TGTGCCAGCTCCACGACAGGGAACTACGAGCAGTACTTC. This codes for CASSTTGNYEQYF.

V usage is TRBV27 and J usage is TRBJ2-7; 7 bases fit TRBD1. The CDR3 consists of 15 residues. J gave up 2 bases and V 2 bases, and 6 bases lay outside the gene matches. In germline, CDR1 is MNHEY, CDR2 SMNVEV (reference sequence). The CDR3 DNA reads as TGTGCCAGCAGTTTACATAGGACAGGACCCTACGAGCAGTACTTC. Translation: CASSLHRTGPYEQYF.

This clonotype occurred a few times. This chain links TRBV9 with TRBJ2-7, with D perhaps TRBD1 or TRBD2 (5 bases each). Germline assignment: CDR1 SGDLS and CDR2 YYNGEE. The CDR3 contains 13 residues. Trimming pared 3 bases from V and 3 bases from J, leaving 10 bases between. Here the CDR3 DNA reads TGTGCCAGCAGCGAGGGGAGTGGCTACGAGCAGTACTTC. Translated: CASSEGSGYEQYF.

The J gene is TRBJ1-1, the V gene TRBV29-1; D gene uncertain. This CDR3 region has 14 residues. Germline V lookup: CDR1 SQVTM, CDR2 ANQGSEA. Trimming removed 1 base from V and 2 bases from J, with 11 bases in between. CDR3 in DNA: TGCAGCGTTGAAGGTCGGGAGGGTAACACTGAAGCTTTCTTT. This sequence encodes CSVEGREGNTEAFF. Filled out from reference TRBV29-1 and TRBJ1-1, the complete variable domain reads SAVISQKPSRDICQRGTSLTIQCQVDSQVTMMFWYRQQPGQSLTLIATANQGSEATYESGFVIDKFPISRPNLTFSTLTVSNMSPEDSSIYLCSVEGREGNTEAFFGQGTRLTVV.

The chain recombines TRBV7-8 with TRBJ2-1, with a weak D call TRBD2 (6 bases). Germline CDR1 is SGHVS and CDR2 is FQNEAQ. The CDR3 spans 17 residues. Between the trimmed V and J ends, which lost 5 bases and 10 bases, there was a span of 27 bases. DNA for the CDR3: TGTGCCAGCAGCCATCCCGGAGGGGAACCAAGGGGCCTGGAGCAGTTCTTC. This gives the protein CASSHPGGEPRGLEQFF.

The chain joins TRBV7-2 to TRBJ2-2; TRBD2 matches at 9 bases. CDR3 size: 15 residues. From germline, CDR1 is SGHTA and CDR2 FQGNSA. V shed 8 bases, J shed 6 bases, and the junction held 10 bases outside the gene matches. This CDR3 is CASGLGGGAPGELFF. DNA for the CDR3: TGTGCCAGCGGCCTTGGCGGGGGGGCCCCCGGGGAGCTGTTTTTT.